Shown below are 11 T cell receptor beta chains from a single sample sequenced in a study of T cells after yellow fever vaccination. TCRdb used MiXCR to reprocess the 5' RACE reads, holding one entry per CDR3 protein. This table holds more than 450,000 distinct CDR3 sequences, 20% to 25% found once. The material was PBMCs, obtained 21 days after the first yellow fever vaccination. These receptors originate from a man aged 18 to 29 who received the YFV17D yellow fever vaccine.

Many counts were recorded for this clonotype. The CDR3 spells CASRTARGGTQYF. As DNA, the CDR3 is TGTGCCAGCAGGACGGCCCGTGGAGGCACGCAGTATTTT. The rearrangement joins TRBV7-2 to TRBJ2-3, with TRBD2 as a possible D gene (5 bases). V was trimmed by 6 bases and J by 9 bases, leaving 16 bases between them. CDR1 and CDR2 from the germline V gene are SGHTA and FQGNSA. This CDR3 is 13 amino acids long.

The chain links TRBV18 to TRBJ2-7; unclear D gene. The CDR3 runs 14 residues. V gave up 2 bases and J gave up 6 bases, with 14 bases separating them. Germline V gene lookup returns CDR1 KGHSH and CDR2 LQKENI. This chain's CDR3 is CASSPRVGVAEQYV. CDR3 bases: TGTGCCAGCTCACCAAGGGTTGGGGTAGCCGAGCAGTACGTC.

The chain has TRBV6-5 and TRBJ2-7; D may match TRBD1 or TRBD2 (5 bases each). Deletions cut 2 bases from V and 0 bases from J, with 14 bases between. The CDR3 runs to 16 residues. Germline V gives CDR1 MNHEY, CDR2 SVGAGI. The CDR3 DNA is TGTGCCAGCAGTTACGCCGGGACGCAAAGCTCCTACGAGCAGTACTTC. Residues: CASSYAGTQSSYEQYF.

The chain is built from TRBV7-9 and TRBJ1-2, with D possibly being TRBD1 (5 bases). Trimming cost V 5 bases and J 6 bases, with 13 bases left between them. The CDR3 is made up of 13 amino acids. Germline CDR1 SEHNR, CDR2 FQNEAQ (reference sequence). The CDR3 DNA is TGTGCCAGCAGCCGACGACAAGGGGATGGCTACACCTTC. This codes for CASSRRQGDGYTF.

This clonotype was seen once. This may come from a read error, since a much larger clone is one base off. This chain links TRBV7-6 with TRBJ1-2, with TRBD1 as a possible D gene (6 bases). With 8 bases removed from V and 2 bases from J, the gap between germline ends came to 12 bases. The CDR3 contains 13 residues. Germline loops: CDR1 SGHVS, CDR2 FNYEAQ. CDR3 sequence (DNA): TGTGCCAGCGGCCAAGGACAGAACTATGGCTACACCTTC. This codes for CASGQGQNYGYTF.

The rearrangement joins TRBV20-1 to TRBJ2-2; D is undetermined. The V end was cut by 3 bases, the J end by 1 base, with 6 bases between. There are 13 residues in the CDR3. CDR1 DFQATT and CDR2 SNEGSKA come from the germline V gene (reference sequence). The CDR3: CSASQMNTGELFF. The CDR3, as DNA: TGCAGTGCTAGCCAGATGAACACCGGGGAGCTGTTTTTT.

The genes are TRBV4-1 and TRBJ1-5; D might be TRBD1 (5 bases). Germline CDR1 reads MGHRA; CDR2 reads YSYEKL. The CDR3 is made up of 15 amino acids. Trimming shortened V by 0 bases and J by 4 bases, and 10 bases separated the two germline ends. Here the CDR3 reads CASSQDAGWNQPQHF. The CDR3 bases are TGCGCCAGCAGCCAAGATGCAGGGTGGAATCAGCCCCAGCATTTT.

This clonotype was seen a handful of times. The V gene is TRBV6-2 or TRBV6-3, the J gene TRBJ2-6, with D possibly being TRBD1 (6 bases). This CDR3 region has 15 residues. The germline CDR1 and CDR2 sequences are MNHEY and SVGEGT. Trimming shortened V by 4 bases and J by 2 bases, and 9 bases separated the two germline ends. The DNA of the CDR3 is TGTGCCAGCAGTTCGTGGGGGCCTGGGGCCAACGTCCTGACTTTC. Its translation is CASSSWGPGANVLTF.

In this sample, this clonotype turned up a few times. The chain uses TRBV20-1 and TRBJ2-1, with TRBD2 matching over 7 bases. The junction had 3 bases not matched to a gene; V was cut back by 1 base and J by 6 bases. Per germline, CDR1 DFQATT and CDR2 SNEGSKA (reference sequence). The CDR3 totals 13 residues. DNA of the CDR3: TGCAGTGCTAGAGGCTCTAGCGGCAATGAGCAGTTCTTC. This gives the protein CSARGSSGNEQFF.

This clonotype has only a few counts. The V and J genes are TRBV5-4 and TRBJ2-2, with 8 nucleotides matching TRBD1. Germline V gene lookup returns CDR1 SGHNT and CDR2 YYREEE (reference sequence). The CDR3 is made up of 15 amino acids. Germline trimming cut 3 bases from V and 6 bases from J; bases unmatched to any gene: 7. The CDR3 sequence is CASSSKRTGPGELFF. The CDR3 bases are TGTGCCAGCAGCTCGAAACGGACAGGGCCCGGGGAGCTGTTTTTT.

This clonotype came up a few times. The chain combines TRBV19 with TRBJ2-7, with 7 positions matching TRBD1. This CDR3 comprises 14 residues. Germline V gene data show CDR1 as LNHDA and CDR2 as SQIVND (reference sequence). Losses at the gene ends were 5 bases for V and 2 bases for J; bases not matched to a gene: 6. Here the CDR3 reads CASSRGQIPYEQYF. The CDR3 coding sequence is TGTGCCAGTAGTCGGGGACAGATCCCCTACGAGCAGTACTTC.